One and the same sample provided the 22 T cell receptor beta chains below, sequenced in a study of T cell responses to AZD1222 COVID-19 vaccine. TCRdb's table, derived via immunoSEQ multiplex PCR, lists solely in-frame clones and lacks some. This sample has around 120,000 clones, with 88% found just once. The sample consisted of peripheral blood, taken on day 0 of MenACWY control vaccination. Every receptor here comes from an adult in good health.

The CDR3 DNA sequence: TGCGCCAGCAGCTTGGCGGGACAAGTCTACGAGCAGTACTTC. This codes for CASSLAGQVYEQYF. The gene calls are TRBV5-1 and TRBJ2-7, with D possibly TRBD1 on 6 matching bases. V was pared by 0 bases and J by 3 bases, with 10 bases between. The CDR3 has 14 residues. From germline, CDR1 is SGHRS and CDR2 YFSETQ.

CDR3 bases: TGTGCCAGCAGAGACAGACAGGTGAACACCGGGGAGCTGTTTTTT. It translates to CASRDRQVNTGELFF. The chain uses TRBV6-5 and TRBJ2-2, with a tentative D call TRBD1 (6 bases). The CDR3 runs 15 residues. CDR1 is MNHEY, CDR2 SVGAGI, per germline. The V and J ends lost 6 bases and 1 base respectively, with 12 bases between them.

The CDR3 reads CASSLSPFPNTEAFF. CDR3 DNA: TGTGCCAGTAGTCTAAGTCCATTTCCGAACACTGAAGCTTTCTTT. The V and J genes are TRBV19 and TRBJ1-1, with D uncertain. Trimming pared 5 bases from V and 1 base from J, leaving 14 bases between. Germline V gene lookup returns CDR1 LNHDA and CDR2 SQIVND (reference sequence). The CDR3 totals 15 residues.

The chain combines TRBV28 with TRBJ2-3; 13 bases match TRBD2. Trimming removed 5 bases from V and 2 bases from J; junction bases left unmatched: 16. Per germline, CDR1 MDHEN and CDR2 SYDVKM. The CDR3 runs to 20 residues. CDR3 sequence reads: CASSLHAGTSGIGNTDTQYF. The CDR3 bases are TGTGCCAGCAGTCTTCACGCCGGGACTAGCGGGATTGGGAACACAGATACGCAGTATTTT.

The rearrangement links TRBV20-1 to TRBJ2-7; TRBD2 matches at 9 bases. Germline assignment: CDR1 DFQATT and CDR2 SNEGSKA (reference sequence). The CDR3 has 14 residues. V lost 3 bases, J lost 3 bases, and 6 bases stayed unmatched. CDR3 in amino acids: CSASTLAGVYEQYF. The CDR3, as DNA: TGCAGTGCTAGTACACTAGCGGGTGTCTACGAGCAGTACTTC.

This chain uses TRBV7-8 with TRBJ2-3; D is tentatively TRBD1 or TRBD2 (5 bases each). V lost 8 bases to trimming and J lost 0 bases, with 30 bases between them. The CDR3 is made up of 20 amino acids. CDR1 SGHVS and CDR2 FQNEAQ come from the germline V gene. The CDR3 sequence is CASQPSRLGRSGPSTDTQYF. In nucleotides, the CDR3 is TGTGCCAGCCAACCGTCTCGTTTGGGGCGGAGCGGTCCTAGCACAGATACGCAGTATTTT.

This chain uses TRBV28 with TRBJ2-7, with a possible D match to TRBD2 (5 bases). Trimming left V 6 bases short and J 1 base short, with 16 bases between. CDR1 is MDHEN and CDR2 is SYDVKM in the germline V gene. This CDR3 is built from 15 residues. CDR3 sequence (DNA): TGTGCCAGCAGACAACCTACGGGGTTATCCTACGAGCAGTACTTC. It translates to CASRQPTGLSYEQYF.

The CDR3 DNA reads as TGTGCCATCAGTGAGTCGGGACTACGGGTTCGGGAGACCCAGTACTTC. Its protein product is CAISESGLRVRETQYF. The chain combines TRBV10-3 with TRBJ2-5, with 7 bases lining up with TRBD2. The CDR3 sequence is 16 residues long. V trimming: 0 bases; J trimming: 5 bases; junction bases outside the gene matches: 9. Germline values: CDR1 ENHRY, CDR2 SYGVKD.

The chain uses TRBV28 and TRBJ1-1, with D possibly matching TRBD1 (5 bases). The germline CDR1 and CDR2 sequences are MDHEN and SYDVKM. The CDR3 is made up of 14 amino acids. Trimming removed 5 bases from V and 6 bases from J, with 16 bases in between. The CDR3 region is CASSPIAGPAEAFF. The DNA for the CDR3 is TGTGCCAGCAGTCCCATCGCAGGGCCGGCTGAAGCTTTCTTT. The full variable domain, in which reference TRBV28 and TRBJ1-1 provide the parts outside the CDR3, is DVKVTQSSRYLVKRTGEKVFLECVQDMDHENMFWYRQDPGLGLRLIYFSYDVKMKEKGDIPEGYSVSREKKERFSLILESASTNQTSMYLCASSPIAGPAEAFFGQGTRLTVV.

The chain recombines TRBV10-3 with TRBJ2-5, with D unclear. The CDR3 runs 11 residues. Germline V gives CDR1 ENHRY, CDR2 SYGVKD. Deletions cut 3 bases from V and 4 bases from J, with 3 bases between. The CDR3 protein is CAISEAETQYF. The CDR3 DNA is TGTGCCATCAGTGAAGCAGAGACCCAGTACTTC.

This clone appeared a few times. The rearrangement uses TRBV30 and TRBJ2-7; D gene uncertain. The CDR3 consists of 11 residues. Trimming cost V 0 bases and J 6 bases, with 6 bases left between them. Germline V gene data show CDR1 as GTSNPN and CDR2 as SVGIG (reference sequence). The CDR3 DNA reads as TGTGCCTGGAGTGTATTATCCGAGCAGTACTTC. It yields the protein CAWSVLSEQYF.

The chain uses TRBV18 and TRBJ2-3; D is undetermined. Germline CDR1 is KGHSH and CDR2 is LQKENI. The CDR3 extends over 12 amino acids. V was cut by 9 bases and J by 1 base, with 8 bases left in between. In nucleotides, the CDR3 is TGTGCCAGTTCTAAGGGCACAGATACGCAGTATTTT. This gives the protein CASSKGTDTQYF.

This clone occurred once. The chain uses TRBV19 and TRBJ2-7; maybe TRBD1 (6 bases). V was trimmed by 5 bases and J by 3 bases, leaving 17 bases between them. The germline gives CDR1 LNHDA, CDR2 SQIVND (reference sequence). CDR3 size: 15 residues. The CDR3 loop is CASSPLGGSIYEQYF. In nucleotides, the CDR3 is TGTGCCAGTAGTCCACTTGGGGGCTCGATCTACGAGCAGTACTTC.

The chain is built from TRBV6-2 or TRBV6-3 and TRBJ2-7, with 7 bases lining up with TRBD1. Germline V gives CDR1 MNHEY, CDR2 SVGEGT. The V segment lost 5 bases and the J segment 4 bases; nucleotides outside the gene matches: 14. The CDR3 extends over 16 amino acids. The CDR3 nucleotides are TGTGCCAGCAGTCTCGACCAGGGGGTACGAGCTTACGAGCAGTACTTC. Translated: CASSLDQGVRAYEQYF.

This chain uses TRBV9 with TRBJ2-3, with 7 bases identical to TRBD2. V shed 0 bases, J shed 3 bases, and the junction held 7 bases outside the gene matches. The CDR3 loop spans 16 amino acids. Germline values: CDR1 SGDLS, CDR2 YYNGEE. This chain's CDR3 is CASSVVGEGGTDTQYF. In DNA, the CDR3 is TGTGCCAGCAGCGTAGTAGGCGAGGGAGGGACAGATACGCAGTATTTT.

This chain uses TRBV6-1 with TRBJ1-4; maybe TRBD1 (6 bases). V lost 3 bases and J 8 bases, leaving 13 bases between the germline ends. The germline V gene encodes CDR1 MNHNS and CDR2 SASEGT. The CDR3 length is 14 residues. The DNA for the CDR3 is TGTGCCAGCAGTGAGGGAGGGGGAGAAGAAAAACTGTTTTTT. This sequence encodes CASSEGGGEEKLFF.

This chain links TRBV5-1 with TRBJ2-1; D might be TRBD1 (5 bases). This CDR3 spans 15 amino acids. From germline, CDR1 is SGHRS and CDR2 YFSETQ. Trimming pared 0 bases from V and 0 bases from J, leaving 7 bases between. The CDR3 loop is CASSLARASYNEQFF. The CDR3 DNA reads as TGCGCCAGCAGCTTGGCCAGGGCCTCCTACAATGAGCAGTTCTTC.

The V call is TRBV11-2, the J call TRBJ1-3; D not resolved. The V gene lost 0 bases and the J gene lost 6 bases, with 12 bases spanning the gap. Germline CDR1 is SGHAT and CDR2 is FQNNGV. The length of the CDR3 is 15 residues. As DNA, the CDR3 is TGTGCCAGCAGCTTAGATAGGGTGCGGGAAAACACCATATATTTT. This gives the protein CASSLDRVRENTIYF.

The rearrangement joins TRBV7-9 to TRBJ1-1; D not certain. Germline V gene sequence: CDR1 SEHNR, CDR2 FQNEAQ (reference sequence). V was shortened by 1 base and J by 1 base, with 10 bases between the two germline ends. The CDR3 has 15 amino acids. This chain's CDR3 is CASSLGRRRNTEAFF. DNA of the CDR3: TGTGCCAGCAGCTTAGGTCGCAGGAGGAACACTGAAGCTTTCTTT.

The rearrangement uses TRBV5-1 and TRBJ2-1, with D possibly called TRBD1 or TRBD2 (5 bases each). The ends were cut back, 4 bases at V and 1 base at J, with 12 bases in the middle. The germline V gene has CDR1 SGHRS and CDR2 YFSETQ. The CDR3 consists of 15 residues. The CDR3 nucleotides are TGCGCCAGCAGCCCCGGGACGTTATCCTACAATGAGCAGTTCTTC. Its translation is CASSPGTLSYNEQFF.

The J gene is TRBJ1-5, the V gene TRBV28, with a weak D call TRBD1 (6 bases). CDR1 is MDHEN and CDR2 is SYDVKM in the germline V gene. CDR3 size: 16 residues. Trimming took off 6 bases at V and 1 base at J, with 16 bases between the two ends. CDR3 nucleotide sequence: TGTGCCAGCAGCCTACGGGGGGGCGGGAGCAATCAGCCCCAGCATTTT. Protein product: CASSLRGGGSNQPQHF.

V and J are TRBV21-1 and TRBJ2-1; TRBD2, as called in the table, went unchecked against the DNA. TRBV21-1 counts as a pseudogene. This CDR3 has 18 amino acids. CDR3 protein: CASSTPFSGTNPYNEQFF. CDR3 in DNA: TGTGCCAGCAGCACCCCCTTTAGCGGTACTAACCCCTACAATGAGCAGTTCTTC.